Below are 22 T cell receptor beta chains sequenced from a single sample in a study of blood T cell repertoires in COVID-19 (dated by TCRdb to about 2020). Library creation used the immunoSEQ multiplex PCR assay. The immuneACCESS repertoire file appears here via TCRdb, limited to in-frame rearrangements. These files lack a portion of the clones; in checked studies, under half of the deficit traces to unresolved V genes, and the cause of the others is not known. The sample table shows fewer than 120,000 clones, and about three quarters are seen once. The top ten clonotypes cover approximately 16% of the sample. The sequenced sample consisted of peripheral blood. These receptors originate from a woman aged 80 or over with active or convalescent COVID-19.

The chain recombines TRBV19 with TRBJ2-2; the D gene is possibly TRBD1 (5 bases). This CDR3 is built from 15 residues. From germline, CDR1 is LNHDA and CDR2 SQIVND (reference sequence). The V gene lost 6 bases and the J gene lost 6 bases, with 17 bases spanning the gap. The CDR3 sequence is CASRVGQPRPGELFF. For the CDR3, the DNA is TGTGCCAGTAGGGTGGGGCAGCCCAGGCCCGGGGAGCTGTTTTTT. Full variable domain (outside the CDR3, taken from reference TRBV19 and TRBJ2-2): DGGITQSPKYLFRKEGQNVTLSCEQNLNHDAMYWYRQDPGQGLRLIYYSQIVNDFQKGDIAEGYSVSREKKESFPLTVTSAQKNPTAFYLCASRVGQPRPGELFFGEGSRLTVL.

The rearrangement joins TRBV7-8 to TRBJ1-1; no definite D call. Germline CDR1 SGHVS, CDR2 FQNEAQ. The CDR3 contains 13 residues. The V and J ends lost 5 bases and 1 base respectively, with 8 bases between them. The CDR3 loop reads CASSPYKNTEAFF. In nucleotides, the CDR3 is TGTGCCAGCAGCCCGTACAAGAACACTGAAGCTTTCTTT. The whole variable domain, remainder taken from reference TRBV7-8 and TRBJ1-1, is GAGVSQSPRYKVAKRGQDVALRCDPISGHVSLFWYQQALGQGPEFLTYFQNEAQLDKSGLPSDRFFAERPEGSVSTLKIQRTQQEDSAVYLCASSPYKNTEAFFGQGTRLTVV.

V usage is TRBV7-3 and J usage is TRBJ2-1, with a possible D match to TRBD1 (6 bases). V lost 4 bases and J lost 2, with 12 bases in between. The CDR3 sequence is 15 residues long. Germline loops: CDR1 SGHTA, CDR2 FQGTGA. The CDR3 here is CASSSGVATYNEQFF. The CDR3 nucleotides read TGTGCCAGCAGCTCAGGGGTAGCGACCTACAATGAGCAGTTCTTC.

V usage is TRBV30 and J usage is TRBJ1-1, with TRBD1 matching 9 bases. V trimming: 3 bases; J trimming: 3 bases; junction bases outside the gene matches: 5. Germline-derived CDR1 and CDR2 are GTSNPN and SVGIG (reference sequence). The CDR3 is 14 residues long. The CDR3 loop is CAWSATGGYTEAFF. The CDR3 coding sequence is TGTGCCTGGAGCGCTACAGGGGGCTACACTGAAGCTTTCTTT.

CDR3 coding DNA: TGTGCCAGCAGCGAGTACACAGATACGCAGTATTTT. Its translation is CASSEYTDTQYF. The chain carries TRBV7-2 and TRBJ2-3, with no clear D. Germline CDR1 reads SGHTA; CDR2 reads FQGNSA. With 5 bases removed from V and 2 bases from J, the gap between germline ends came to 5 bases. The length of the CDR3 is 12 residues.

The chain recombines TRBV19 with TRBJ1-2; D gene unclear. CDR1 is LNHDA, CDR2 SQIVND, per germline (reference sequence). The CDR3 has 11 amino acids. V was shortened by 4 bases and J by 6 bases, with 6 bases between the two germline ends. CDR3 residues: CASSTPDGYTF. The CDR3 DNA reads TGTGCCAGTAGTACCCCTGATGGCTACACCTTC.

This clone was recorded a few times. V gene TRBV7-2 combines with J gene TRBJ2-1, with D unresolved. The CDR3 sequence is 14 residues long. V shed 4 bases and J shed 3 bases, with 10 bases lying between them. The germline V gene encodes CDR1 SGHTA and CDR2 FQGNSA. The CDR3: CASSSRARYNEQFF. The CDR3 DNA follows: TGTGCCAGCAGCTCCCGAGCTCGCTACAATGAGCAGTTCTTC.

The chain recombines TRBV7-9 with TRBJ1-5; TRBD1 agrees at 7 bases. CDR1 and CDR2 (germline): SEHNR, FQNEAQ (reference sequence). The CDR3 is made up of 14 amino acids. J lost 3 bases, V lost 4 bases, and 3 bases had no gene match. CDR3 in DNA: TGTGCCAGCAGCTCGACAGGGTACAATCAGCCCCAGCATTTT. Protein product: CASSSTGYNQPQHF.

The chain links TRBV15 to TRBJ1-2; weak D call: TRBD1 (5 bases). The CDR3 length is 14 residues. The V end lost 0 bases, the J end lost 8 bases, and 13 bases lay between the germline ends. Germline V gene data show CDR1 as LNHNV and CDR2 as YYDKDF (reference sequence). CDR3 in DNA: TGTGCCACCAGCAGAGAGGTATCAGGGCTCGGCTACACCTTC. The encoded protein is CATSREVSGLGYTF.

The chain has TRBV10-3 and TRBJ2-2; no clear D. Trimming took 0 bases from V and 9 from J, leaving 11 bases between them. CDR3 length: 14 amino acids. Looked up from germline, CDR1 is ENHRY and CDR2 is SYGVKD. CDR3 in DNA: TGTGCCATCAGTGAGTCTTGGCCCGACAGGGAGCTGTTTTTT. It is translated as CAISESWPDRELFF.

This chain joins TRBV11-3 and TRBJ2-1, with 7 bases matching TRBD2. This CDR3 has 15 residues. Trimming cost V 3 bases and J 9 bases; bases outside gene matches: 11. Germline CDR1 is SGHNT and CDR2 is YENEEA. CDR3 residues: CASSLGGISMGEQFF. In nucleotides, the CDR3 is TGTGCCAGCAGCTTGGGGGGGATCAGCATGGGTGAGCAGTTCTTC.

The sample holds a few counts of this clone. Within the sample, other DNA sequences also encode this same CDR3. The genes are TRBV15 and TRBJ1-2, with 7 bases matching TRBD1. The ends lost 3 bases at V and 2 bases at J; junction bases unmatched: 0. The CDR3 covers 13 residues. Germline V gene sequence: CDR1 LNHNV, CDR2 YYDKDF (reference sequence). The CDR3 reads CATSRDRNYGYTF. The CDR3 DNA sequence: TGTGCCACCAGCAGGGACAGGAACTATGGCTACACCTTC.

This sequence joins TRBV3-1 (or the pseudogene TRBV3-2) and TRBJ1-2, with 7 bases that match TRBD1. V shed 5 bases, J shed 0 bases, and the junction held 12 bases outside the gene matches. Germline V gene data show CDR1 as LGHDT and CDR2 as YNNKEL (reference sequence). The CDR3 consists of 17 residues. The CDR3 bases are TGTGCCAGCAGCGGACACGACAGGGAAACGGCTAACTATGGCTACACCTTC. Its translation is CASSGHDRETANYGYTF.

The chain recombines TRBV6-4 with TRBJ1-5, with 7 bases that match TRBD1. CDR1 MRHNA and CDR2 SNTAGT come from the germline V gene. The length of the CDR3 is 19 residues. V lost 9 bases, J lost 0 bases, and 20 bases stayed unmatched. In DNA, the CDR3 is TGTGCCAGGGGGGCTGGCGAACGACAGGGCAGATATAGCAATCAGCCCCAGCATTTT. It is translated as CARGAGERQGRYSNQPQHF.

This sequence joins TRBV9 and TRBJ2-2; TRBD2 matches at 16 bases. V lost 4 bases and J lost 5; bases outside the gene matches: 5. The germline V gene has CDR1 SGDLS and CDR2 YYNGEE. This CDR3 has 17 amino acids. The CDR3 here is CASSSGLAGGYTGELFF. CDR3 bases: TGTGCCAGCAGCTCGGGACTAGCGGGAGGGTATACCGGGGAGCTGTTTTTT.

The gene calls are TRBV5-6 and TRBJ2-1, with TRBD2 as a possible D gene (6 bases). CDR3 length: 15 residues. Trimming took off 7 bases at V and 0 bases at J, with 14 bases between the two ends. Germline V gives CDR1 SGHDT, CDR2 YYEEEE. The CDR3 loop reads CASRGGLSSYNEQFF. The CDR3 DNA follows: TGTGCCAGCCGGGGCGGACTAAGCTCCTACAATGAGCAGTTCTTC.

The CDR3 DNA reads TGTGCCAGCAGCTTAGGTAGCGGGAGGCCCCGAGGCAATGAGCAGTTCTTC. Its translation: CASSLGSGRPRGNEQFF. This rearrangement joins TRBV7-2 to TRBJ2-1; 10 bases line up with TRBD2. The V gene's germline CDR1 is SGHTA and CDR2 FQGNSA. The J segment lost 6 bases and the V segment lost 1 base, leaving 9 bases of the junction unmatched. This CDR3 is 17 amino acids long.

The chain joins TRBV6-5 to TRBJ2-7; 9 nucleotides agree with TRBD2. This CDR3 contains 13 residues. Germline trimming cut 5 bases from V and 6 bases from J; bases unmatched to any gene: 5. Germline V gene sequence: CDR1 MNHEY, CDR2 SVGAGI. The CDR3 sequence: CASSIAGALEQYF. The CDR3 bases are TGTGCCAGCAGTATAGCGGGAGCTCTCGAGCAGTACTTC.

CDR3: CASSSGGLVDEQFF. Written as DNA, the CDR3 is TGTGCCAGCAGCTCGGGGGGACTAGTTGATGAGCAGTTCTTC. J is TRBJ2-1 and V is TRBV5-4; 8 bases line up with TRBD2. V was pared by 3 bases and J by 8 bases, with 7 bases of the junction left unmatched. This CDR3 is 14 amino acids long. Germline CDR1 is SGHNT and CDR2 is YYREEE (reference sequence). The full variable domain, its missing parts supplied by reference TRBV5-4 and TRBJ2-1, is ETGVTQSPTHLIKTRGQQVTLRCSSQSGHNTVSWYQQALGQGPQFIFQYYREEENGRGNFPPRFSGLQFPNYSSELNVNALELDDSALYLCASSSGGLVDEQFFGPGTRLTVL.

V usage is TRBV15 and J usage is TRBJ2-1; 12 bases match TRBD2. CDR1 is LNHNV and CDR2 is YYDKDF in the germline V gene (reference sequence). Trimming took 0 bases from V and 4 from J; bases not matched to a gene: 7. The CDR3 covers 18 residues. The DNA for the CDR3 is TGTGCCACCAGCAGAGACCCCATCGGACTAGCGGGGTACAATGAGCAGTTCTTC. Protein sequence: CATSRDPIGLAGYNEQFF.

The chain couples TRBV10-3 to TRBJ2-7; possibly TRBD2 for D (6 bases). CDR1 is ENHRY and CDR2 is SYGVKD in the germline V gene. This CDR3 region has 16 residues. The V gene lost 2 bases and the J gene lost 0 bases, with 14 bases spanning the gap. CDR3 nucleotide sequence: TGTGCCATCAGTGAGGGGTCGGGGAGGAGCTCCTACGAGCAGTACTTC. Residues: CAISEGSGRSSYEQYF.

This clone was observed a few times. The V and J genes are TRBV7-8 and TRBJ2-1, with 10 positions matching TRBD2. The CDR3 is 15 amino acids. Germline values: CDR1 SGHVS, CDR2 FQNEAQ. Losses at the gene ends were 5 bases for V and 3 bases for J; bases not matched to a gene: 4. The CDR3 DNA is TGTGCCAGCAGCGTCAGCGGGGGGGTCTACAATGAGCAGTTCTTC. Protein product: CASSVSGGVYNEQFF.